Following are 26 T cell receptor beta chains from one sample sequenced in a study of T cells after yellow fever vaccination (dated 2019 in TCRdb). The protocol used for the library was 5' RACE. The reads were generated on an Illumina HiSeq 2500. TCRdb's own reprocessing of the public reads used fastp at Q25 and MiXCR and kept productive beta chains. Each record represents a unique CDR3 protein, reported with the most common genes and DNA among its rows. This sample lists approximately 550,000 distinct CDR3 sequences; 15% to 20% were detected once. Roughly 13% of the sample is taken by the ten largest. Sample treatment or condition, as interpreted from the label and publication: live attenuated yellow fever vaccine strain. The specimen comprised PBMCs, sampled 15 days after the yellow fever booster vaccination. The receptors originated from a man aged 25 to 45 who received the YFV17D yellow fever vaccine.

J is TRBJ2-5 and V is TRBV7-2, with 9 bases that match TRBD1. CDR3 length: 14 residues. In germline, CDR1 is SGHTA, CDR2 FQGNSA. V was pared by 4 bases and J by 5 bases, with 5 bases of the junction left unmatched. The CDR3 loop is CASSSQGARETQYF. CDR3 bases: TGTGCCAGCAGCTCACAGGGGGCGAGGGAGACCCAGTACTTC.

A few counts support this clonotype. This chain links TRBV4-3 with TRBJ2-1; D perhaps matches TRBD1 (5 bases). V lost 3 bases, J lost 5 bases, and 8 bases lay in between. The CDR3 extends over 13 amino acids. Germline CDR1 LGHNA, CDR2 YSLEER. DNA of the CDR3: TGCGCCAGCAGCCAGAGACAGCACAATGAGCAGTTCTTC. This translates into CASSQRQHNEQFF.

The CDR3 loop reads CASSAPAGGSWNEQFF. DNA of the CDR3: TGTGCCAGCAGCGCGCCAGCAGGGGGGTCGTGGAATGAGCAGTTCTTC. This chain connects TRBV9 to TRBJ2-1; tentatively, D is TRBD1 (7 bases). The CDR3 is made up of 16 amino acids. In germline, CDR1 is SGDLS, CDR2 YYNGEE. The V end lost 3 bases, the J end lost 7 bases, and 20 bases lay between the germline ends. The full variable domain, rest sourced from reference TRBV9 and TRBJ2-1, is DSGVTQTPKHLITATGQRVTLRCSPRSGDLSVYWYQQSLDQGLQFLIQYYNGEERAKGNILERFSAQQFPDLHSELNLSSLELGDSALYFCASSAPAGGSWNEQFFGPGTRLTVL.

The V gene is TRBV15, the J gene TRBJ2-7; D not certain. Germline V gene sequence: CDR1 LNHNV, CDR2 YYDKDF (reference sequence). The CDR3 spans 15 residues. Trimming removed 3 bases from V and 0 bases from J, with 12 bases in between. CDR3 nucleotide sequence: TGTGCCACCAGCAGTTCCACGGGTGCCTCCTACGAGCAGTACTTC. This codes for CATSSSTGASYEQYF.

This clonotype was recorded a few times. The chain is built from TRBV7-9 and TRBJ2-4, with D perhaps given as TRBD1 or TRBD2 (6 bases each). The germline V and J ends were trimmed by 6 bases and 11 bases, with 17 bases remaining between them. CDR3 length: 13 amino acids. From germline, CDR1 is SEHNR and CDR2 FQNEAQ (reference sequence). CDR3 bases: TGTGCCAGCAGTTACACTAGGGGGGTGGTTCAGTACTTC. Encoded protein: CASSYTRGVVQYF.

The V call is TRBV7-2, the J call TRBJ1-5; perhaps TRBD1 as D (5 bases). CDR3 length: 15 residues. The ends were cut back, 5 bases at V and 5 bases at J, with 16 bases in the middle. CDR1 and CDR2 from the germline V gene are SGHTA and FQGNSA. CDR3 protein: CASSPLQGNHQPQHF. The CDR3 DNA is TGTGCCAGCAGCCCTCTCCAGGGCAATCATCAGCCCCAGCATTTT.

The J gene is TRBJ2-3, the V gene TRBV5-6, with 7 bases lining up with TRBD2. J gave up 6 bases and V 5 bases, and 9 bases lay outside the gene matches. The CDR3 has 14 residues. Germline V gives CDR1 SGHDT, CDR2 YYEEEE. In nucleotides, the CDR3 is TGTGCCAGCAGACCCGGGGGGTTTTTGGATACGCAGTATTTT. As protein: CASRPGGFLDTQYF.

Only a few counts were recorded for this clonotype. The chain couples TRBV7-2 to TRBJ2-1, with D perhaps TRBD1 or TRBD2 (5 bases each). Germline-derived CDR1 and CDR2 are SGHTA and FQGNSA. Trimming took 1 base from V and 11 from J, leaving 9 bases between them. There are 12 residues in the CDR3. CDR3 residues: CASSLVGEKQFF. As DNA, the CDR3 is TGTGCCAGCAGCTTAGTGGGGGAGAAGCAGTTCTTC.

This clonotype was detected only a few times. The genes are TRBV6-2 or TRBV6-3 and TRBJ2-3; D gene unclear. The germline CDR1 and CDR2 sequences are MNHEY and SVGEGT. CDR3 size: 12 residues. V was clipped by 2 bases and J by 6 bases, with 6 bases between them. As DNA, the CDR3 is TGTGCCAGCAGTTACGATCGGGATACGCAGTATTTT. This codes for CASSYDRDTQYF.

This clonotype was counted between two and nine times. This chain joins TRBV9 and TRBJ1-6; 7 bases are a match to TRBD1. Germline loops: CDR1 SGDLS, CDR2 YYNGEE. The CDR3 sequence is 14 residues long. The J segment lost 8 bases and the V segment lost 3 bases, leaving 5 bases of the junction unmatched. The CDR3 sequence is CASSADRLDSPLHF. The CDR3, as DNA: TGTGCCAGCAGCGCGGACAGGCTGGATTCACCCCTCCACTTT.

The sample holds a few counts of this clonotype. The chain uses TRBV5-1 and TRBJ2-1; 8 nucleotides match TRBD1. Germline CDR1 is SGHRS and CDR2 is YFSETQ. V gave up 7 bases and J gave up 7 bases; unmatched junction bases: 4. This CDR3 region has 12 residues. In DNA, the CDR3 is TGCGCCAGCGGGACAGGAGAAAATGAGCAGTTCTTC. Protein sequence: CASGTGENEQFF.

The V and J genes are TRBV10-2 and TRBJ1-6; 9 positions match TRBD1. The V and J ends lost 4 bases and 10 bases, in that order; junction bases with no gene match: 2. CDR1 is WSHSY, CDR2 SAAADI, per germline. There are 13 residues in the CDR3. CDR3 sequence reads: CASSGQGESPLHF. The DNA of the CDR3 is TGCGCCAGCAGTGGACAGGGGGAGTCACCCCTCCACTTT.

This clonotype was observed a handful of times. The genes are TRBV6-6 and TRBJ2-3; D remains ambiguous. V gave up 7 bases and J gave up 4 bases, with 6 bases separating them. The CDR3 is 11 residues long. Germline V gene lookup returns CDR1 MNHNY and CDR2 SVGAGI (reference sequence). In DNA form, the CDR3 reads TGTGCCAGCAAGATAGCAGATACGCAGTATTTT. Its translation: CASKIADTQYF.

The CDR3 bases are TGTGCCAGCAGCCGTATGAGCGGGAGGCACAACATTCAGTACTTC. Encoded protein: CASSRMSGRHNIQYF. The chain joins TRBV28 to TRBJ2-4, with TRBD2 matching over 9 bases. From germline, CDR1 is MDHEN and CDR2 SYDVKM. Trimming took 6 bases from V and 7 from J; bases not matched to a gene: 10. The CDR3 is 15 residues long.

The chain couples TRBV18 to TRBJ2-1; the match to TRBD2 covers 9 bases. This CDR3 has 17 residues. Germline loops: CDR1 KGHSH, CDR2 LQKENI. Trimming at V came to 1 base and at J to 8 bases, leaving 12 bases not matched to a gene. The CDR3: CASSPRETSGPRYEQFF. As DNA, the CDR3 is TGTGCCAGCTCACCACGGGAGACTAGCGGCCCGCGGTATGAGCAGTTCTTC.

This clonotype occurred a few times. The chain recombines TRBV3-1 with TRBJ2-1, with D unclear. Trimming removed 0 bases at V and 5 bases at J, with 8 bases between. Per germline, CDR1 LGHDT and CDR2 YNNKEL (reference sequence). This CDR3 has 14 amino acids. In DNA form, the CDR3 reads TGTGCCAGCAGCCAAGATCGCGTCGACAATGAGCAGTTCTTC. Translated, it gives CASSQDRVDNEQFF.

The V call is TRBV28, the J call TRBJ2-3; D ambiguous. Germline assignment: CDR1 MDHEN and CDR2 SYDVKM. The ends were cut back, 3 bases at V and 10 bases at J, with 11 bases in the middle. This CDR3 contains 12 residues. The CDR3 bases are TGTGCCAGCAGTTTGGTGGAAACGGCGCAGTATTTT. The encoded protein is CASSLVETAQYF.

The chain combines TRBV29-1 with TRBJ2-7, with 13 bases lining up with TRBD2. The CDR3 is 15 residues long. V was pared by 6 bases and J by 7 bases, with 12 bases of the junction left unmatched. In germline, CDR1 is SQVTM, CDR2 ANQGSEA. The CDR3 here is CSVKPRLAGGGEQYF. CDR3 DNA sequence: TGCAGCGTAAAGCCCCGACTAGCGGGAGGCGGTGAGCAGTACTTC.

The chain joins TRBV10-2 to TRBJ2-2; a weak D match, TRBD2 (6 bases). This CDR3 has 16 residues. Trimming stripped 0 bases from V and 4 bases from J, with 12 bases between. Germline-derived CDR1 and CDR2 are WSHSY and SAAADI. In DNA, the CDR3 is TGCGCCAGCAGTGAGTCGGCTAGCGTTCCCACCGGGGAGCTGTTTTTT. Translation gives CASSESASVPTGELFF.

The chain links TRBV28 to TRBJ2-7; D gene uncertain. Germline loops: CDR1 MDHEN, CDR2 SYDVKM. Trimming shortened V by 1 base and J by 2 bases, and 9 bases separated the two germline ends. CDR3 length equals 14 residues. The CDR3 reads CASSLFSGTYEQYF. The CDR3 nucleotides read TGTGCCAGCAGTTTATTTTCAGGAACCTACGAGCAGTACTTC.

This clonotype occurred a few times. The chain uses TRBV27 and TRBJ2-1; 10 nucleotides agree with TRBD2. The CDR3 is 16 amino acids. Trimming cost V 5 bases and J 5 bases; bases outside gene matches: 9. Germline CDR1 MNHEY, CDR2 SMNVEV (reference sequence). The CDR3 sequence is CASSVLAGNEDNEQFF. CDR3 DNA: TGTGCCAGCAGTGTACTAGCGGGAAATGAGGACAATGAGCAGTTCTTC.

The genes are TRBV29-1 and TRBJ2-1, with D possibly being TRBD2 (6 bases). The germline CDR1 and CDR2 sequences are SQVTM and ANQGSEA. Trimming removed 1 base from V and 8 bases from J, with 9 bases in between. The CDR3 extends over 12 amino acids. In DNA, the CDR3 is TGCAGCGTTGAAGCTAGCGACGATGAGCAGTTCTTC. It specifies CSVEASDDEQFF.

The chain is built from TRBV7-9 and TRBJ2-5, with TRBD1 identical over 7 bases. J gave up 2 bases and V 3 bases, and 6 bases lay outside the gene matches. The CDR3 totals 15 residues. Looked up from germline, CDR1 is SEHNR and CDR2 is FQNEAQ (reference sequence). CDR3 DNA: TGTGCCAGCAGCTTGGGACAGTCCCTTCAAGAGACCCAGTACTTC. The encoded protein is CASSLGQSLQETQYF.

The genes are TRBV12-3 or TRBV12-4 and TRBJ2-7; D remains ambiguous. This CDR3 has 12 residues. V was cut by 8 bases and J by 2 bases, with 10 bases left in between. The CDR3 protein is CASGRAAYEQYF. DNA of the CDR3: TGTGCCAGCGGTAGGGCGGCCTACGAGCAGTACTTC.

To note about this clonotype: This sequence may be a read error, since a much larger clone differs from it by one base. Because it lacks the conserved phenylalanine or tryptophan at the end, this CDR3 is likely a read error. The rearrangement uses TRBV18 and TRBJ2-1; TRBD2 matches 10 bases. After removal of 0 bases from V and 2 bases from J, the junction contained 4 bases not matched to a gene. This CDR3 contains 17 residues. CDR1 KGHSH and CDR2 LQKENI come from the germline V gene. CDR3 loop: CASSPPRTSGTYNEQFY. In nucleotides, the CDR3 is TGTGCCAGCTCACCACCAAGAACTAGCGGGACCTACAATGAGCAGTTCTAC.

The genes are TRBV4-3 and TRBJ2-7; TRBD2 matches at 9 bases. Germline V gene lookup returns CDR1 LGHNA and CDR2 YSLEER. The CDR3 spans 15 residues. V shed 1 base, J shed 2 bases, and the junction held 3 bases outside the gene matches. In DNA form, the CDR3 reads TGCGCCAGCAGCCAAGTAGCGGGAGAGACCTACGAGCAGTACTTC. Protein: CASSQVAGETYEQYF.